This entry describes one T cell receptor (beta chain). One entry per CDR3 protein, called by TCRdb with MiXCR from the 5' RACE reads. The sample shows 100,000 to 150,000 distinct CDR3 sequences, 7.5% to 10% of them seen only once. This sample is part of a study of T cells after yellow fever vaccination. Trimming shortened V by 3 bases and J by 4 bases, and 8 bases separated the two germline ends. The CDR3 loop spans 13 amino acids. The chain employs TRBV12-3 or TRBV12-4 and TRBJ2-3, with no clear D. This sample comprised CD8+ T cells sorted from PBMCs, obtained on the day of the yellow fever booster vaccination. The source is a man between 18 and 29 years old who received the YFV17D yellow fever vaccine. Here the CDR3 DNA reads TGTGCCAGCAGTTTGGGGTTCGCAGATACGCAGTATTTT. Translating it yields CASSLGFADTQYF.